This T cell receptor beta chain comes out of a study of CD8+ T cells in alopecia areata. Study as a whole: Patients took tofacitinib for 6 to 18 months, followed by 6 drug-free months. Notes on the study in general: Between patients, shared TCR sequences were less clear than in mice. This was possibly due in part to HLA diversity in the patient population.

The CDR3 is 17 amino acids. CDR1 SEHNR and CDR2 FQNEAQ come from the germline V gene (reference sequence). Concerning this clone itself: Its antigen is as yet unknown. Sequence at one end of the junction differs from germline and may be a read error. The same CDR3 is also encoded by other DNA sequences in this sample.

The authors extracted RNA and reverse transcribed it into cDNA as the sequencing template. The assay was immunoSEQ multiplex PCR, and TCRdb's table has in-frame clones only and misses some. The sample lists fewer than 150,000 clones, around 82% occurring once. The sample's treatment: oral pan-JAK inhibitor, 5-10 mg twice daily. V usage is TRBV7-9 and J usage is TRBJ1-1; D not resolved. This clonotype was sampled from a human donor with alopecia areata. The specimen comprised CD8+ T cells sorted from blood, sampled at week 4, from a patient treated with tofacitinib. CDR3 region: CASSYGNLRRRNTEAFF. The CDR3, as DNA: TGTGCCAGCAGCTACGGGAATTTGCGGAGGAGGAACACTGAGGCTTTCTTT.